Given below is one TCR beta chain in context. Its antigen remains unknown. RNA transcripts yielded amplified TCR beta CDR3 regions. The TCR CDR3 was amplified in a first-round RT-PCR using the HTBI primer set. TCRdb processed the multiplex PCR reads anew with MiXCR; each CDR3 protein has one entry. The table has around 720,000 distinct CDR3 sequences, 30% to 40% seen once. The CDR3 spans 16 residues. Per the germline V gene, CDR1 is SGHTA and CDR2 is FQGNSA. V gave up 2 bases and J gave up 10 bases, with 23 bases separating them. This sample is drawn from a study of T cells in Graves' hyperthyroidism and ophthalmopathy. Study outcomes and limitations: Ophthalmopathy was model-predicted a median roughly 6.5 months pre-onset.

The rearrangement joins TRBV7-2 to TRBJ1-2, with D perhaps matching TRBD1 (5 bases). The source material was blood. The clonotype comes from a woman aged 40 to 50 with Graves' hyperthyroidism. The CDR3 DNA reads as TGTGCCAGCAGCTTAAAGGCCAGCAGCCCGGTCGGGGCCTACACCTTC. Protein product: CASSLKASSPVGAYTF.